This T cell receptor (beta chain) is drawn from a study of T cell clonotyping in hematopoietic cell transplantation. Study results and limitations: Higher Inverse Simpson Index values in graft donor and pretransplant recipient predicted broader posttransplant TCR diversity.

Sample time point: recipient sample about 28 days before transplant, after cytoreduction. The germline CDR1 and CDR2 sequences are MDHEN and SYDVKM. The CDR3 length is 15 residues. V lost 6 bases to trimming and J lost 7 bases, with 19 bases between them. Measured with immunoSEQ multiplex PCR; TCRdb has only the in-frame clones, and not every one. The sample lists about 27,000 clones; 60% to 80% were seen once. Details on this clone: Its antigen is unknown.

Sequenced here: peripheral blood mononuclear cells, sampled before stem cell transplant. The sequence was obtained from a middle-aged man with myelodysplastic syndrome. Some clones in this sample may be carry-over from other donors' samples. The rearrangement links TRBV28 to TRBJ1-5; tentative D call: TRBD1 (5 bases). CDR3 region: CASSLGRAGWQPQHF. CDR3 bases: TGTGCCAGCAGCCTAGGGAGGGCAGGGTGGCAGCCCCAGCATTTT.